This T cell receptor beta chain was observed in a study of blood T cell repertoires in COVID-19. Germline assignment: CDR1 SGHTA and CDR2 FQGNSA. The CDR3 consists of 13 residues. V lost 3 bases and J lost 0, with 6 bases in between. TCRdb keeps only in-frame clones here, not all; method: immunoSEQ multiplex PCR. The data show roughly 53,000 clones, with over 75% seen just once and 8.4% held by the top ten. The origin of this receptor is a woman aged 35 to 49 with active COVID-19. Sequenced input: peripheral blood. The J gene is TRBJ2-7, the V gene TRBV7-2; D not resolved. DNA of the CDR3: TGTGCCAGCAGCTTGGGCTACTCCTACGAGCAGTACTTC. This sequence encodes CASSLGYSYEQYF.